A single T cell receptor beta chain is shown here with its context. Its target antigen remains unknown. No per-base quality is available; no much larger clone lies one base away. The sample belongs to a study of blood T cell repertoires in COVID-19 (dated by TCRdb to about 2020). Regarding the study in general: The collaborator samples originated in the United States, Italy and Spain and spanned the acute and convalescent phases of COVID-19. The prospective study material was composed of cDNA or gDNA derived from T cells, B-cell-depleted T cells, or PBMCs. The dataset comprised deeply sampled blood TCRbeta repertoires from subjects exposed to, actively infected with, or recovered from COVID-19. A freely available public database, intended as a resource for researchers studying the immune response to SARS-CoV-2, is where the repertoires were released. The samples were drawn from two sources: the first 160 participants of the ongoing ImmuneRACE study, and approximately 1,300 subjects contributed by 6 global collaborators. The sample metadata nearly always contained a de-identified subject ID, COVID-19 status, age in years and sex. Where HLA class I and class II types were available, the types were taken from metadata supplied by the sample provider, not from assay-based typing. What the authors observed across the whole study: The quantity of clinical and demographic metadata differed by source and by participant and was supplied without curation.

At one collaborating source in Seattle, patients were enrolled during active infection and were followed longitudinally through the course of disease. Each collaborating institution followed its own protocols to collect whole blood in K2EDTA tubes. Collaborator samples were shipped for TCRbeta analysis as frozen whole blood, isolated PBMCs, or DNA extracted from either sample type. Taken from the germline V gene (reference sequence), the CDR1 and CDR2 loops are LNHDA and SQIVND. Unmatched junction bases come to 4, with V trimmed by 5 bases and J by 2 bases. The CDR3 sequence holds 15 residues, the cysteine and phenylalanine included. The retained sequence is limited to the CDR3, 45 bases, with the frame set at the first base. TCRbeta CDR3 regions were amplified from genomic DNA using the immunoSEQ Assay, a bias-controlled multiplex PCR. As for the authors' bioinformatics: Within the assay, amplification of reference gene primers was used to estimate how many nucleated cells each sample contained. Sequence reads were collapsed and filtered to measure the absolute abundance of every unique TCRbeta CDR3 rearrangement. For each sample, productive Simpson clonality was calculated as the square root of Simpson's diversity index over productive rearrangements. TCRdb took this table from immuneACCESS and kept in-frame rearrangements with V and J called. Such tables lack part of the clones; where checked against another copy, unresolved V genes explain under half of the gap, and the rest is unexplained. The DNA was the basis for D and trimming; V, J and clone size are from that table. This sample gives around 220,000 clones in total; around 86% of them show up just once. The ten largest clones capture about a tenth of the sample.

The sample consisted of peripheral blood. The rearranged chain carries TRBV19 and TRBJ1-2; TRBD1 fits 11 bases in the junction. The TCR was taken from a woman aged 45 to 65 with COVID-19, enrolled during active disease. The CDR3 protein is CASSPGQGGNYGYTF. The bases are TGTGCCAGTAGTCCGGGACAGGGGGGCAACTATGGCTACACCTTC.